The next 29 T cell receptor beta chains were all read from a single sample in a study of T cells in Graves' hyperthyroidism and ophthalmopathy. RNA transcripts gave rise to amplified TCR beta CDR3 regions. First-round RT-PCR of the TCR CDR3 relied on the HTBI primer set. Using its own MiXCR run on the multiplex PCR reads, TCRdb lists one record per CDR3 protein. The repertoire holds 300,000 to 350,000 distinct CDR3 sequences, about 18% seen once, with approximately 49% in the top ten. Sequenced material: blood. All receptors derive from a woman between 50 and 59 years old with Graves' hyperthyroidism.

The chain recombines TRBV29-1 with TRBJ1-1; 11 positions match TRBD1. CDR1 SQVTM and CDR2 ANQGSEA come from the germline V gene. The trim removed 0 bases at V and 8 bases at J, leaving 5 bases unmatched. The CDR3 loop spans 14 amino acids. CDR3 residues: CSVEEGTGGVEAFF. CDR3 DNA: TGCAGCGTTGAAGAAGGGACAGGGGGGGTCGAAGCTTTCTTT.

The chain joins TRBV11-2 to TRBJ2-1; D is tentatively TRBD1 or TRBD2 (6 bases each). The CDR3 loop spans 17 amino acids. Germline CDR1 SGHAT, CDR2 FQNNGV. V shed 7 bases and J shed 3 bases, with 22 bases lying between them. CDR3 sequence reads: CASTRRPLGGNYNEQFF. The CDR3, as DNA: TGTGCCAGCACCCGGAGACCGCTAGGGGGGAACTACAATGAGCAGTTCTTC.

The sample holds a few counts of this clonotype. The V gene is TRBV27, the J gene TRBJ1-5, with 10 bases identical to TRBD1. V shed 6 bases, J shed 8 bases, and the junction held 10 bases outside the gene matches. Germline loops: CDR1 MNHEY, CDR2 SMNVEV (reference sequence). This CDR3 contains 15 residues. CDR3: CASRPTTGGMEPQHF. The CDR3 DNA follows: TGTGCCAGCAGACCCACGACAGGGGGCATGGAGCCCCAGCATTTT.

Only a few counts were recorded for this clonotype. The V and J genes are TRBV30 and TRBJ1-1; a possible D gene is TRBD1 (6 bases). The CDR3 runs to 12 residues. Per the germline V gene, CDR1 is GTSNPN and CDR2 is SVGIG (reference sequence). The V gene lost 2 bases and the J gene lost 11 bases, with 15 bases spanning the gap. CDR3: CAWSSRGGEAFF. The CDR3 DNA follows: TGTGCCTGGAGTTCTAGGGGGGGTGAGGCTTTCTTT. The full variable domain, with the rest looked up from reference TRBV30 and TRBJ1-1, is SQTIHQWPATLVQPVGSPLSLECTVEGTSNPNLYWYRQAAGRGLQLLFYSVGIGQISSEVPQNLSASRPQDRQFILSSKKLLLSDSGFYLCAWSSRGGEAFFGQGTRLTVV.

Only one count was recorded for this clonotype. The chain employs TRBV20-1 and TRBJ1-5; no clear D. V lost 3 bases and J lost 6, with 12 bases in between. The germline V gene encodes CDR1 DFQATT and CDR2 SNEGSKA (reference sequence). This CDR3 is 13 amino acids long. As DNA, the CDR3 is TGCAGTGCTAGGGGGTTGGGTTTTCAGCCCCAGCATTTT. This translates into CSARGLGFQPQHF.

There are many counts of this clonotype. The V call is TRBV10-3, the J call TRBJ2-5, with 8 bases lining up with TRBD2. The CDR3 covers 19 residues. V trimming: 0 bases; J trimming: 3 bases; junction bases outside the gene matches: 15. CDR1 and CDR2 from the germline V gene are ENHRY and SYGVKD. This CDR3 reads CAISESVVLTSENKETQYF. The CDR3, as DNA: TGTGCCATCAGTGAGTCAGTGGTCTTGACTAGCGAGAACAAAGAGACCCAGTACTTC.

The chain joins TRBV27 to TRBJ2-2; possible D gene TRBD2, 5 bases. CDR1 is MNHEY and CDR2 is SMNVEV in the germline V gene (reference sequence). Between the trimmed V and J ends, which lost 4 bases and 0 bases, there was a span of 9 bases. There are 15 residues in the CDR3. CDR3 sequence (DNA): TGTGCCAGCAGTTCCGGACTCCCGAACACCGGGGAGCTGTTTTTT. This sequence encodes CASSSGLPNTGELFF.

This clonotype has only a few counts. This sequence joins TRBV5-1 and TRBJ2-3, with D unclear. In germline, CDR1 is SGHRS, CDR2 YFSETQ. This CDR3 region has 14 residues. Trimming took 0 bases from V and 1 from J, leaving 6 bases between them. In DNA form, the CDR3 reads TGCGCCAGCAGCTTGGTAGTGGGCACAGATACGCAGTATTTT. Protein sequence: CASSLVVGTDTQYF.

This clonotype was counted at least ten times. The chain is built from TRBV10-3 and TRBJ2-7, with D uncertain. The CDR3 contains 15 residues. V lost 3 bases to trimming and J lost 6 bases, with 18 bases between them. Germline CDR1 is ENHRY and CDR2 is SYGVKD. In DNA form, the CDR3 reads TGTGCCATCAGTGAAAGACCAGGCCCAAGCACCGAGCAGTACTTC. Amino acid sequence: CAISERPGPSTEQYF.

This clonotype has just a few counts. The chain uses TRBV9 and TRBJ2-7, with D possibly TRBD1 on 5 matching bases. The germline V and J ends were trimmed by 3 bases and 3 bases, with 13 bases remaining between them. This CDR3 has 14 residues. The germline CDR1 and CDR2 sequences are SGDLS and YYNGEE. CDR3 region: CASSGTLGNYEQYF. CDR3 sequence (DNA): TGTGCCAGCAGCGGGACACTGGGGAACTACGAGCAGTACTTC.

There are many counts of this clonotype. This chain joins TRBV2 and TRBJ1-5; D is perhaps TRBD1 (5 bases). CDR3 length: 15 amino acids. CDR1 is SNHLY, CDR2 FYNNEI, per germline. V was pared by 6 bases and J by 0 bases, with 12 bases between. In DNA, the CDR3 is TGTGCCAGCAGCAGGGACGGCTATAGCAATCAGCCCCAGCATTTT. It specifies CASSRDGYSNQPQHF.

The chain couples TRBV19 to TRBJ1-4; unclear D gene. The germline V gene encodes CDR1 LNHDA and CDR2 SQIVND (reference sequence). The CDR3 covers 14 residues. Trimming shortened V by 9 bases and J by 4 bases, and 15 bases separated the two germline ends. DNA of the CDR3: TGTGCCAGCCGAGGGCGGGCGGATAATGAAAAACTGTTTTTT. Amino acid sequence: CASRGRADNEKLFF.

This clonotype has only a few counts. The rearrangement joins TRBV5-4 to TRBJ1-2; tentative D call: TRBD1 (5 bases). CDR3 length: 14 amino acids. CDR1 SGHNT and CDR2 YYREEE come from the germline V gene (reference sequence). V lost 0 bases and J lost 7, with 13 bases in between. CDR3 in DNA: TGTGCCAGCAGCTTGGATCGGGGGACTTCTGGCTACACCTTC. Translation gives CASSLDRGTSGYTF.

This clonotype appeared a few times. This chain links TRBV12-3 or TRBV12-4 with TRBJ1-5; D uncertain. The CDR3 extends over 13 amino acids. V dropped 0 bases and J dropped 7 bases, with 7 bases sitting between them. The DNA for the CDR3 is TGTGCCAGCAGTTTAGCAGGGCCGCAGCCCCAGCATTTT. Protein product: CASSLAGPQPQHF.

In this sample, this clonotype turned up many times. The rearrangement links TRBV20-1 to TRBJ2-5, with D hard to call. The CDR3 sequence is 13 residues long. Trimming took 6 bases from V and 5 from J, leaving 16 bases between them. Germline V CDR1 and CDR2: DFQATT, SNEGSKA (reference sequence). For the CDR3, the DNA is TGCAGTGCAGGCTCTACGTCCGGGGAGACCCAGTACTTC. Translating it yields CSAGSTSGETQYF.

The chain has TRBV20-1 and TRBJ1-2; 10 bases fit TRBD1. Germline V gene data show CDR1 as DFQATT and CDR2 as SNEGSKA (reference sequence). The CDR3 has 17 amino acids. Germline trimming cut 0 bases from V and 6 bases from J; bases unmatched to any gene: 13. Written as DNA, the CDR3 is TGCAGTGCTAGAGATCCGGACAGGGGGTCATATTTGGATGGCTACACCTTC. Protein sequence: CSARDPDRGSYLDGYTF.

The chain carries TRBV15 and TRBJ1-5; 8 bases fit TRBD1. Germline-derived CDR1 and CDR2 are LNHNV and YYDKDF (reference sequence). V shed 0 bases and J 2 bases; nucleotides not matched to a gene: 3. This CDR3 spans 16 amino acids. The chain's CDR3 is CATSRDLQGGNQPQHF. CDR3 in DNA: TGTGCCACCAGCAGAGATCTACAGGGGGGCAATCAGCCCCAGCATTTT.

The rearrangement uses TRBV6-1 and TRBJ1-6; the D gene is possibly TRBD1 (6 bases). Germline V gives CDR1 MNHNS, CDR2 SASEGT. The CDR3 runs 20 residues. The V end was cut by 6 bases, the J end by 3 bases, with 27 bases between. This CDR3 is CASRTINLRGRGFYNSPLHF. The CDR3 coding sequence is TGTGCCAGCAGGACGATAAACCTCCGGGGCAGGGGATTCTATAATTCACCCCTCCACTTT.

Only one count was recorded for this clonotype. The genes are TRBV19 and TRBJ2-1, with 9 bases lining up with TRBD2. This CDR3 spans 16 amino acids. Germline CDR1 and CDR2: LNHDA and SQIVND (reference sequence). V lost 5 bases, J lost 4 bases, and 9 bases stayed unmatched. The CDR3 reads CASSDIGTSPYNEQFF. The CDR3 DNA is TGTGCCAGTAGTGATATCGGGACTAGCCCGTACAATGAGCAGTTCTTC.

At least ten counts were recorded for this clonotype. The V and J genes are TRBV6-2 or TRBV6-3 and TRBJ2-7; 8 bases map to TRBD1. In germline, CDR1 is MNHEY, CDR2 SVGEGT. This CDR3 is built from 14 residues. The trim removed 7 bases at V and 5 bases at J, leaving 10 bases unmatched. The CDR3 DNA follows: TGTGCCAGCACCACCCCGGGACAGGTGGACGAGCAGTACTTC. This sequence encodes CASTTPGQVDEQYF.

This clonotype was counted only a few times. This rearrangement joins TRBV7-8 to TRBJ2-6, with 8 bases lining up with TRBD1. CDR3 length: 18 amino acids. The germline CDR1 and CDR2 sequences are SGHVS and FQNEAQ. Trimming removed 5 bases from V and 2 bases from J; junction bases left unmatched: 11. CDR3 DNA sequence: TGTGCCAGCAGCCCCCAAAGGACAGGGTGGACTGGGGCCAACGTCCTGACTTTC. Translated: CASSPQRTGWTGANVLTF. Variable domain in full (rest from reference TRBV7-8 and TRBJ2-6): GAGVSQSPRYKVAKRGQDVALRCDPISGHVSLFWYQQALGQGPEFLTYFQNEAQLDKSGLPSDRFFAERPEGSVSTLKIQRTQQEDSAVYLCASSPQRTGWTGANVLTFGAGSRLTVL.

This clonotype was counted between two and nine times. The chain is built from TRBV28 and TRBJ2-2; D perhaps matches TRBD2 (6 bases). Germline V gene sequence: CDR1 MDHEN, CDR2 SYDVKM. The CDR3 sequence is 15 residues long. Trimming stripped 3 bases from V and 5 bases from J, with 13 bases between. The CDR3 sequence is CASSLVTRITGELFF. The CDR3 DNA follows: TGTGCCAGCAGTTTGGTGACTAGGATAACCGGGGAGCTGTTTTTT.

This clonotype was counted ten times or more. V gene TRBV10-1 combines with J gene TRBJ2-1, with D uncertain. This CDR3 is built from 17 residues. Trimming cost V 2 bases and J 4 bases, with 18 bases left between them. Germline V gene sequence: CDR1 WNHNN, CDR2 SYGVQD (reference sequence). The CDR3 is CASSEDPTASVYNEQFF. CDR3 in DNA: TGCGCCAGCAGTGAGGATCCCACGGCGAGTGTTTACAATGAGCAGTTCTTC.

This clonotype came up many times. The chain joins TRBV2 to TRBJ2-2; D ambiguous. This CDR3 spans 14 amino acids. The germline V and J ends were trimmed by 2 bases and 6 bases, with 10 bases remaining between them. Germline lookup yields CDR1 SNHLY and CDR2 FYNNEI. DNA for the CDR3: TGTGCCAGCAGTGAACGTATAGGCGCCGGGGAGCTGTTTTTT. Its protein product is CASSERIGAGELFF.

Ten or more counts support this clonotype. The CDR3 here is CASSAAGTGSNTEAFF. CDR3 in DNA: TGTGCCAGCAGCGCCGCCGGGACAGGGTCGAACACTGAAGCTTTCTTT. The rearrangement joins TRBV7-8 to TRBJ1-1; 9 bases line up with TRBD1. Germline CDR1 and CDR2: SGHVS and FQNEAQ. CDR3 length: 16 residues. The V gene end was trimmed by 5 bases and the J gene end by 1 base; junction bases not matched to a gene: 8.

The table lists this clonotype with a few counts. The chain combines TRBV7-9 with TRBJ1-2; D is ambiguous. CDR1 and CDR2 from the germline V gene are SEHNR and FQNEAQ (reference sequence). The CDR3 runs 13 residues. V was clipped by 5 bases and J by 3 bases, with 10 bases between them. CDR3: CASSPEGHYGYTF. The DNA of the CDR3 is TGTGCCAGCAGCCCGGAGGGCCACTATGGCTACACCTTC.

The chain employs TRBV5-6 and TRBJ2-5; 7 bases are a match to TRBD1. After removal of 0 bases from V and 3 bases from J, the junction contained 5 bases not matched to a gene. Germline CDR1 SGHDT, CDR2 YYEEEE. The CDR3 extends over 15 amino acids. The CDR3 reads CASSLEWQGEETQYF. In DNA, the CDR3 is TGTGCCAGCAGCTTGGAGTGGCAGGGGGAAGAGACCCAGTACTTC. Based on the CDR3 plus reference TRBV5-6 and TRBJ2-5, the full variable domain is DAGVTQSPTHLIKTRGQQVTLRCSPKSGHDTVSWYQQALGQGPQFIFQYYEEEERQRGNFPDRFSGHQFPNYSSELNVNALLLGDSALYLCASSLEWQGEETQYFGPGTRLLVL.

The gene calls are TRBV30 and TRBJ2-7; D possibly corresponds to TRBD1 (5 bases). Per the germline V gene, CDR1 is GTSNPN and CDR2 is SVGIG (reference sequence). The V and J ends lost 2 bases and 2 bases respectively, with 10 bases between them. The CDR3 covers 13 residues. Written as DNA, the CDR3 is TGTGCCTGGAGTTGGACAAATGCCTACGAGCAGTACTTC. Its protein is CAWSWTNAYEQYF.

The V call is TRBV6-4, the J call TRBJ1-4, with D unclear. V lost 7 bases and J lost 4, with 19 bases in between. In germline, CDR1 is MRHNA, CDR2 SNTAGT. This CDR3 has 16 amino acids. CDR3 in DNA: TGTGCCAGCACCCCCATGTTTGAGACCGTTAATGAAAAACTGTTTTTT. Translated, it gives CASTPMFETVNEKLFF.